One sample yielded the 5 T cell receptor beta chains listed below, sequenced in a study of T cell clonality in common variable immunodeficiency. Study outcomes and limitations: In common variable immunodeficiency, TCR beta chains reportedly carried fewer deletions and N-nucleotide insertions.

The protocol was immunoSEQ multiplex PCR, while the TCRdb copy is restricted to in-frame clones and leaves out a portion. The data show 20,000 to 30,000 clones, none appearing only once, with roughly 9.6% held by the ten largest. These TCRs are of unknown antigen specificity. Sequences were obtained from peripheral blood mononuclear cells. The receptors shown here come from a human donor with common variable immunodeficiency.

Details on this clone: With the read ending 3 residues before the CDR3 end, the germline J gene is used to fill in that end. V usage is TRBV19 and J usage is TRBJ1-1; D unclear. The germline V gene has CDR1 LNHDA and CDR2 SQIVND (reference sequence). V was trimmed by 1 base and J by 4 bases, leaving 7 bases between them. The CDR3 contains 13 residues. This chain's CDR3 is CASSIGRGTEAFF. CDR3 DNA (partial): TGTGCCAGTAGTATAGGACGGGGCACTGAA. Full variable domain (outside the CDR3, taken from reference TRBV19 and TRBJ1-1): DGGITQSPKYLFRKEGQNVTLSCEQNLNHDAMYWYRQDPGQGLRLIYYSQIVNDFQKGDIAEGYSVSREKKESFPLTVTSAQKNPTAFYLCASSIGRGTEAFFGQGTRLTVV.

A few counts support this clone. Coverage ceases 3 residues before the CDR3 finishes, and the germline J gene fills in the end. V and J are TRBV2 and TRBJ1-1; D is possibly TRBD1 (6 bases). Germline assignment: CDR1 SNHLY and CDR2 FYNNEI. Trimming left V 8 bases short and J 0 bases short, with 13 bases between. This CDR3 comprises 14 residues. The chain's CDR3 is CASRSDSLNTEAFF. The sequenced CDR3 bases are TGTGCCAGCCGCTCGGACAGTCTGAACACTGAA.

This clone was seen ten or more times. The read halts 3 residues ahead of the CDR3 end, with the missing end drawn from the germline J gene. The rearrangement links TRBV13 to TRBJ2-3; TRBD1 matches 7 bases. Germline V CDR1 and CDR2: PRHDT, FYEKMQ (reference sequence). The J segment lost 3 bases and the V segment lost 2 bases, leaving 2 bases of the junction unmatched. This CDR3 contains 14 residues. Incomplete CDR3 DNA: TGTGCCAGCAGCTTACGACAGGGAACAGATACG. This sequence encodes CASSLRQGTDT. The whole CDR3 sequence reads CASSLRQGTDTQYF.

This clone has a count of ten or more. From the germline J gene comes the end of the CDR3, since the read stops 3 residues before it. The chain employs TRBV9 and TRBJ2-7; TRBD1 might be the D (5 bases). The CDR3 contains 12 residues. The germline gives CDR1 SGDLS, CDR2 YYNGEE. Trimming removed 0 bases at V and 5 bases at J, with 6 bases between. The sequenced part of the CDR3 DNA is TGTGCCAGCAGCGTAGAAGGGGACGAG. Residues: CASSVEGDE. The full CDR3 protein reads CASSVEGDEQYF.

This clone has ten or more counts. The read ends 3 residues early relative to the CDR3; the germline J gene fills the gap. The chain joins TRBV19 to TRBJ2-1, with D hard to call. The V and J ends lost 3 bases and 4 bases respectively, with 4 bases between them. The germline V gene has CDR1 LNHDA and CDR2 SQIVND (reference sequence). This CDR3 spans 12 amino acids. CDR3 sequence: CASSIPYNEQFF. The CDR3 DNA, read in part, is TGTGCCAGTAGTATCCCTTACAATGAG.